This T cell receptor beta chain was captured in a study of CD8 T cells in ankylosing spondylitis. General observations from the study: Within ankylosing spondylitis blood, a TCR beta motif made up of seven or eight highly homologous variants appeared to be characteristic. Disease-linked clones reportedly concentrated significantly in matched ankylosing spondylitis synovial fluid.

Points on this clonotype: Its antigen is still unknown.

TCRdb called the 5' RACE reads again in MiXCR, with one record for every CDR3 protein. The sample contains approximately 540,000 distinct CDR3 sequences, roughly 13% of which appear only once. This clonotype was obtained from a male donor with ankylosing spondylitis. Sequencing input: blood, either unsorted or a sorted T cell fraction (not recorded which).

CDR3 protein: CASSRGVRSPLHF. CDR3 nucleotides: TGTGCCAGCTCTAGAGGAGTAAGATCACCCCTCCACTTT. The chain uses TRBV6-2 or TRBV6-3 and TRBJ1-6; D unresolved. Germline V gene sequence: CDR1 MNHEY, CDR2 SVGEGT. This CDR3 is 13 amino acids long. The ends were cut back, 8 bases at V and 10 bases at J, with 15 bases in the middle.